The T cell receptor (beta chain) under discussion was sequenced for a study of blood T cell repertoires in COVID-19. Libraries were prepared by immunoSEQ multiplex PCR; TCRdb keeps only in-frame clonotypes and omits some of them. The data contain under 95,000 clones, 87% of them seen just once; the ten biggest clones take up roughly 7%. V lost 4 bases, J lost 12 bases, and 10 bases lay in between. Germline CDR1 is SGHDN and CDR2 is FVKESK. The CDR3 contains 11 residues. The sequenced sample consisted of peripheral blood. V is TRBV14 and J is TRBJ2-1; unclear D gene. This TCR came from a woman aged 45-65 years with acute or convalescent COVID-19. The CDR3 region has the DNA TGTGCCAGCAGCCGAGAGCGTCGGCAGTTCTTC. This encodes CASSRERRQFF. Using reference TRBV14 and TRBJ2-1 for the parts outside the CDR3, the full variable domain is EAGVTQFPSHSVIEKGQTVTLRCDPISGHDNLYWYRRVMGKEIKFLLHFVKESKQDESGMPNNRFLAERTGGTYSTLKVQPAELEDSGVYFCASSRERRQFFGPGTRLTVL.